The 13 T cell receptor beta chains below were found in one sample sequenced in a study of blood T cell repertoires in COVID-19. Libraries were prepared by immunoSEQ multiplex PCR; TCRdb keeps only in-frame clonotypes and omits some of them. The sample comprises about 90,000 clones, around 85% of which are singletons, and 3.4% rests with the top ten. What was sequenced was peripheral blood. Receptors originate from a man between 50 and 59 years old with acute or convalescent COVID-19.

The chain combines TRBV18 with TRBJ2-6; 7 bases align to TRBD1. Germline-derived CDR1 and CDR2 are KGHSH and LQKENI. The CDR3 runs 18 residues. V shed 1 base and J 0 bases; nucleotides not matched to a gene: 6. The CDR3 region is CASSPLGTALSGANVLTF. CDR3 DNA: TGTGCCAGCTCACCACTCGGGACAGCACTCTCTGGGGCCAACGTCCTGACTTTC.

This clone was counted between two and nine times. This chain links TRBV10-1 with TRBJ1-1, with D unclear. V was trimmed by 5 bases and J by 1 base, leaving 11 bases between them. CDR3 length: 14 amino acids. Germline-derived CDR1 and CDR2 are WNHNN and SYGVQD (reference sequence). The CDR3 loop reads CASSTGLQNTEAFF. The CDR3 DNA reads TGCGCCAGCAGTACCGGACTCCAGAACACTGAAGCTTTCTTT.

The V and J genes are TRBV3-1 (or the pseudogene TRBV3-2) and TRBJ2-7; no definite D call. V lost 1 base to trimming and J lost 2 bases, with 9 bases between them. This CDR3 contains 14 residues. CDR1 is LGHDT and CDR2 is YNNKEL in the germline V gene (reference sequence). The CDR3 bases are TGTGCCAGCAGCCAAGCTACAGTCCCCTACGAGCAGTACTTC. Protein product: CASSQATVPYEQYF.

The chain uses TRBV6-6 and TRBJ2-5; 11 bases are a match to TRBD1. Germline trimming cut 2 bases from V and 2 bases from J; bases unmatched to any gene: 1. The CDR3 sequence is 15 residues long. Germline assignment: CDR1 MNHNY and CDR2 SVGAGI (reference sequence). The CDR3, as DNA: TGTGCCAGCAGTTACGGACAGGGGGCACAAGAGACCCAGTACTTC. It encodes CASSYGQGAQETQYF.

This clone appeared a single time. The chain joins TRBV19 to TRBJ1-2; tentative D call: TRBD1 (5 bases). Germline CDR1 and CDR2: LNHDA and SQIVND (reference sequence). The CDR3 totals 15 residues. With 6 bases removed from V and 2 bases from J, the gap between germline ends came to 16 bases. The CDR3 spells CASSLGDWGNYGYTF. DNA of the CDR3: TGTGCCAGTAGCCTCGGGGACTGGGGAAACTATGGCTACACCTTC.

This rearrangement joins TRBV29-1 to TRBJ1-5, with D uncertain. The germline CDR1 and CDR2 sequences are SQVTM and ANQGSEA. V lost 4 bases and J 3 bases, leaving 13 bases between the germline ends. This CDR3 has 14 amino acids. CDR3: CSVVGGNDNQPQHF. The CDR3 coding sequence is TGCAGCGTTGTAGGCGGGAACGACAATCAGCCCCAGCATTTT. The whole variable domain, remainder taken from reference TRBV29-1 and TRBJ1-5, is SAVISQKPSRDICQRGTSLTIQCQVDSQVTMMFWYRQQPGQSLTLIATANQGSEATYESGFVIDKFPISRPNLTFSTLTVSNMSPEDSSIYLCSVVGGNDNQPQHFGDGTRLSIL.

This clone was picked up one time. The V and J genes are TRBV6-1 and TRBJ1-3, with 9 bases lining up with TRBD1. J gave up 2 bases and V 0 bases, and 2 bases lay outside the gene matches. Germline V CDR1 and CDR2: MNHNS, SASEGT. CDR3 length equals 16 residues. CDR3 sequence reads: CASSEADRGTGNTIYF. The CDR3 DNA reads as TGTGCCAGCAGTGAAGCCGACAGGGGGACTGGAAACACCATATATTTT.

The V gene is TRBV28, the J gene TRBJ2-7; D is perhaps TRBD2 (6 bases). The CDR3 has 13 amino acids. The V gene lost 5 bases and the J gene lost 1 base, with 9 bases spanning the gap. Germline-derived CDR1 and CDR2 are MDHEN and SYDVKM. The CDR3 DNA follows: TGTGCCAGCAGTGGCGGGACTTCCTACGAGCAGTACTTC. It is translated as CASSGGTSYEQYF. The entire variable domain, with the rest obtained from reference TRBV28 and TRBJ2-7, is as follows: DVKVTQSSRYLVKRTGEKVFLECVQDMDHENMFWYRQDPGLGLRLIYFSYDVKMKEKGDIPEGYSVSREKKERFSLILESASTNQTSMYLCASSGGTSYEQYFGPGTRLTVT.

This rearrangement joins TRBV30 to TRBJ1-2, with 9 bases aligning to TRBD1. Germline loops: CDR1 GTSNPN, CDR2 SVGIG (reference sequence). The CDR3 totals 13 residues. Unmatched junction bases numbered 10, after V lost 8 bases and J lost 6 bases. The CDR3 region is CAGEQGAHHGYTF. The DNA of the CDR3 is TGTGCCGGGGAACAGGGGGCGCATCATGGCTACACCTTC. Full variable domain (outside the CDR3, taken from reference TRBV30 and TRBJ1-2): SQTIHQWPATLVQPVGSPLSLECTVEGTSNPNLYWYRQAAGRGLQLLFYSVGIGQISSEVPQNLSASRPQDRQFILSSKKLLLSDSGFYLCAGEQGAHHGYTFGSGTRLTVV.

This chain connects TRBV21-1 to TRBJ1-2; the table's D call of TRBD1 was not tested on the DNA. TRBV21-1 is designated a pseudogene. This CDR3 spans 15 amino acids. The CDR3 reads CASSKVRGQGGDYTF. The CDR3 coding sequence is TGTGCCAGCAGCAAAGTAAGGGGACAGGGGGGCGACTACACCTTC.

The CDR3 DNA sequence: TGTGCCAGCAGCTTAGCCGCCGGGGGTAGCGGGGGGTTCGAAGATACGCAGTATTTT. It translates to CASSLAAGGSGGFEDTQYF. The chain employs TRBV7-8 and TRBJ2-3, with 10 bases matching TRBD2. CDR1 is SGHVS, CDR2 FQNEAQ, per germline. The J segment lost 5 bases and the V segment lost 0 bases, leaving 14 bases of the junction unmatched. The CDR3 sequence is 19 residues long.

J is TRBJ1-3 and V is TRBV2; 7 bases are shared with TRBD1. Per germline, CDR1 SNHLY and CDR2 FYNNEI. Unmatched junction bases numbered 3, after V lost 2 bases and J lost 2 bases. This CDR3 has 15 residues. CDR3 region: CASSELDRAGNTIYF. The DNA of the CDR3 is TGTGCCAGCAGTGAATTAGACAGGGCTGGAAACACCATATATTTT.

The chain is built from TRBV12-5 and TRBJ2-7, with TRBD1 matching over 7 bases. There are 15 residues in the CDR3. The germline gives CDR1 LGHNT, CDR2 FRNRAP. After removal of 0 bases from V and 3 bases from J, the junction contained 5 bases not matched to a gene. CDR3 loop: CASGLVRGGSYEQYF. DNA for the CDR3: TGTGCTAGTGGTTTGGTACGAGGGGGCAGCTACGAGCAGTACTTC.